The entry below describes one T cell receptor beta chain. Its antigen is undetermined. CDR1 and CDR2 (germline): DFQATT, SNEGSKA (reference sequence). The CDR3 runs to 14 residues. The V end lost 3 bases, the J end lost 0 bases, and 6 bases lay between the germline ends. The data are from a study of post-analysis software for immune sequencing data. The study's findings and limits: Normalized Chao1 diversity was significantly lower in multiple sclerosis patients than in controls. In patients, five or six TRBV segments were more frequent than in controls, with TRBV5-6, TRBV5-1 and TRBV20-1 among them.

Unique molecular identifiers were built into the TCR beta cDNA libraries. TCRdb analysed the PCR reads with MiXCR anew, one entry per CDR3 protein. The sample includes around 440,000 distinct CDR3 sequences, 45% of them seen just once. What was sequenced was blood. The chain has TRBV20-1 and TRBJ2-6; no definite D call. This clonotype was sampled from a girl aged 10 to 17 with multiple sclerosis. DNA for the CDR3: TGCAGTGCTAGCCTTAGCTCTGGGGCCAACGTCCTGACTTTC. Translated: CSASLSSGANVLTF.